These 23 T cell receptor beta chains share one sample of origin, sequenced in a study of T cells in Graves' hyperthyroidism and ophthalmopathy. The CDR3 regions of TCR beta were amplified from RNA transcripts. An initial round of RT-PCR targeting the TCR CDR3 relied on the HTBI primer set. TCRdb recomputed calls from the multiplex PCR reads with MiXCR, one row per CDR3 protein. The data contain some 580,000 distinct CDR3 sequences, roughly 16% of them singletons. Sequenced input: blood. These receptors were taken from a woman aged 40 to 55 with Graves' ophthalmopathy.

This clonotype was observed at least ten times. This sequence joins TRBV2 and TRBJ1-1, with a tentative D call TRBD1 (5 bases). The CDR3 length is 13 residues. Germline loops: CDR1 SNHLY, CDR2 FYNNEI. Trimming shortened V by 5 bases and J by 12 bases, and 19 bases separated the two germline ends. For the CDR3, the DNA is TGTGCCAGCAGTCTGACGGGGCCAGCCGTCCCTTTCTTT. Protein sequence: CASSLTGPAVPFF.

This clonotype has at least ten counts. This chain uses TRBV3-1 with TRBJ2-1; 15 positions agree with TRBD2. V trimming: 4 bases; J trimming: 0 bases; junction bases outside the gene matches: 7. Germline loops: CDR1 LGHDT, CDR2 YNNKEL (reference sequence). The length of the CDR3 is 19 residues. CDR3 in DNA: TGTGCCAGCAGCCCAGCCGGACTAGCGGGAGGGTCCTCCTACAATGAGCAGTTCTTC. This sequence encodes CASSPAGLAGGSSYNEQFF.

Ten or more counts support this clonotype. The chain joins TRBV20-1 to TRBJ2-1; TRBD2 aligns across 9 bases. CDR1 and CDR2 from the germline V gene are DFQATT and SNEGSKA (reference sequence). V gave up 0 bases and J gave up 6 bases; unmatched junction bases: 12. The CDR3 totals 17 residues. Here the CDR3 DNA reads TGCAGTGCTAGAGATCTTGGTCTAGCGGGAAAGGTCAATGAGCAGTTCTTC. This encodes CSARDLGLAGKVNEQFF.

This clonotype was found many times. This sequence joins TRBV28 and TRBJ2-5; no clear D gene. Germline loops: CDR1 MDHEN, CDR2 SYDVKM. The V and J ends lost 4 bases and 5 bases respectively, with 17 bases between them. The CDR3 runs 15 residues. The CDR3 sequence is CASSSPGTAGETQYF. CDR3 nucleotides: TGTGCCAGCAGTTCGCCGGGCACCGCTGGGGAGACCCAGTACTTC.

This chain links TRBV19 with TRBJ1-5; TRBD1 agrees at 9 bases. The V and J ends lost 6 bases and 5 bases, in that order; junction bases with no gene match: 11. CDR1 is LNHDA, CDR2 SQIVND, per germline (reference sequence). CDR3 length: 16 amino acids. CDR3 coding DNA: TGTGCCAGTAGACTATGGTATACAGGGGGCGATCAGCCCCAGCATTTT. This gives the protein CASRLWYTGGDQPQHF.

The CDR3 nucleotides read TGTGCCACCAGCGGGACAGGGGGTGGGGTGGAGCTGTTTTTT. Amino acids: CATSGTGGGVELFF. V usage is TRBV24-1 and J usage is TRBJ2-2; TRBD1 agrees at 11 bases. Germline CDR1 and CDR2: KGHDR and SFDVKD. J was trimmed by 10 bases and V by 7 bases; bases with no gene match: 7. This CDR3 is 14 amino acids long.

This chain uses TRBV20-1 with TRBJ2-3, with D uncertain. The CDR3 is 12 amino acids. Germline V CDR1 and CDR2: DFQATT, SNEGSKA (reference sequence). Trimming stripped 4 bases from V and 2 bases from J, with 7 bases between. The CDR3 nucleotides are TGCAGTGCTATCCGCAACACAGATACGCAGTATTTT. Translation: CSAIRNTDTQYF.

The chain uses TRBV3-1 and TRBJ1-2; TRBD1 is a possible D gene (5 bases). CDR1 and CDR2 from the germline V gene are LGHDT and YNNKEL (reference sequence). The CDR3 is 12 residues long. V was shortened by 2 bases and J by 7 bases, with 8 bases between the two germline ends. CDR3 bases: TGTGCCAGCAGCCAATACAGGAGTGGCTACACCTTC. Encoded protein: CASSQYRSGYTF.

This clonotype has at least ten counts. The genes are TRBV7-3 and TRBJ1-4; unclear D gene. Germline-derived CDR1 and CDR2 are SGHTA and FQGTGA. The ends were cut back, 7 bases at V and 0 bases at J, with 18 bases in the middle. This CDR3 comprises 17 residues. CDR3 nucleotide sequence: TGTGCCAGCACCAACGCGGGCGGCGGGCCAACTAATGAAAAACTGTTTTTT. This encodes CASTNAGGGPTNEKLFF.

A word on this clonotype: With a much larger clone just one base away, this may be a read error. The V gene is TRBV2, the J gene TRBJ1-5, with D perhaps matching TRBD1 (6 bases). V shed 11 bases and J shed 4 bases, with 15 bases lying between them. This CDR3 contains 13 residues. Germline values: CDR1 SNHLY, CDR2 FYNNEI. The CDR3 reads CAGGLGGNQPQHF. For the CDR3, the DNA is TGTGCCGGTGGTCTAGGGGGAAATCAGCCCCAGCATTTT.

This clonotype was observed at least ten times. CDR3 DNA: TGTGCCAGCTCCCGCGGGGGTGGCTACAATGAGCAGTTCTTC. Amino acid sequence: CASSRGGGYNEQFF. The J gene is TRBJ2-1, the V gene TRBV18; 7 nucleotides agree with TRBD2. The CDR3 length is 14 residues. V was pared by 6 bases and J by 3 bases, with 5 bases of the junction left unmatched. Germline V lookup: CDR1 KGHSH, CDR2 LQKENI.

This clonotype was detected ten times or more. A junction boundary mismatches the germline segment, possibly from a read error. The gene calls are TRBV7-9 and TRBJ2-5; TRBD1 matches 7 bases. Per germline, CDR1 SEHNR and CDR2 FQNEAQ (reference sequence). The CDR3 contains 16 residues. This CDR3 reads CTSSYLRTGPQETQYF. CDR3 bases: TGTACCAGCAGCTATCTCCGGACAGGTCCCCAAGAGACCCAGTACTTC. The whole variable domain, filled in from reference TRBV7-9 and TRBJ2-5, reads DTGVSQNPRHKITKRGQNVTFRCDPISEHNRLYWYRQTLGQGPEFLTYFQNEAQLEKSRLLSDRFSAERPKGSFSTLEIQRTEQGDSAMYLCTSSYLRTGPQETQYFGPGTRLLVL.

The chain is built from TRBV11-2 and TRBJ1-4, with D perhaps matching TRBD1 (5 bases). CDR1 and CDR2 from the germline V gene are SGHAT and FQNNGV. Between the trimmed V and J ends, which lost 4 bases and 5 bases, there was a span of 14 bases. The CDR3 contains 15 residues. The CDR3 nucleotides are TGTGCCAGCAGCTCACGGCCAGGGTTAAATGAAAAACTGTTTTTT. This sequence encodes CASSSRPGLNEKLFF.

There are a few counts of this clonotype. This CDR3 reads CASRSRGAGETQYF. The DNA of the CDR3 is TGTGCCAGCAGATCCCGGGGGGCGGGGGAGACCCAGTACTTC. The rearrangement uses TRBV6-2 or TRBV6-3 and TRBJ2-5; D possibly corresponds to TRBD2 (7 bases). This CDR3 has 14 residues. CDR1 MNHEY and CDR2 SVGEGT come from the germline V gene. V lost 6 bases, J lost 5 bases, and 16 bases lay in between.

J is TRBJ1-2 and V is TRBV4-1; D remains ambiguous. The CDR3 covers 17 residues. Germline values: CDR1 MGHRA, CDR2 YSYEKL. V was shortened by 3 bases and J by 5 bases, with 22 bases between the two germline ends. Written as DNA, the CDR3 is TGCGCCAGCAGCCACCTACTTGGAGGGCCACTTCGATATGGCTACACCTTC. The encoded protein is CASSHLLGGPLRYGYTF.

The rearrangement joins TRBV6-1 to TRBJ2-2; D possibly matches TRBD1 or TRBD2 (5 bases each). This CDR3 comprises 17 residues. Germline-derived CDR1 and CDR2 are MNHNS and SASEGT. The V end lost 8 bases, the J end lost 7 bases, and 26 bases lay between the germline ends. The CDR3 region has the DNA TGTGCCAGCGGCCTAAGGGATCGGGTGGGGACGAGCGGGGAGCTGTTTTTT. Encoded protein: CASGLRDRVGTSGELFF.

The chain joins TRBV11-2 to TRBJ2-7; D may correspond to TRBD1 or TRBD2 (5 bases each). The CDR3 is 12 amino acids. Per the germline V gene, CDR1 is SGHAT and CDR2 is FQNNGV. V was shortened by 1 base and J by 5 bases, with 6 bases between the two germline ends. CDR3 amino acids: CASSLGDHEQYF. CDR3 nucleotides: TGTGCCAGCAGCTTAGGGGACCACGAGCAGTACTTC. Filled out from reference TRBV11-2 and TRBJ2-7, the complete variable domain reads EAGVAQSPRYKIIEKRQSVAFWCNPISGHATLYWYQQILGQGPKLLIQFQNNGVVDDSQLPKDRFSAERLKGVDSTLKIQPAKLEDSAVYLCASSLGDHEQYFGPGTRLTVT.

CDR3 in amino acids: CASSQDRGLGRTYEQYF. CDR3 coding DNA: TGCGCCAGCAGCCAAGACCGAGGACTAGGGAGAACCTACGAGCAGTACTTC. The chain has TRBV4-1 and TRBJ2-7, with TRBD2 matching over 7 bases. CDR3 size: 17 residues. Germline V gene sequence: CDR1 MGHRA, CDR2 YSYEKL. The J segment lost 2 bases and the V segment lost 0 bases, leaving 10 bases of the junction unmatched.

This clonotype has ten or more counts. The chain is built from TRBV9 and TRBJ2-1, with D possibly TRBD2 on 6 matching bases. With 0 bases removed from V and 3 bases from J, the gap between germline ends came to 7 bases. The CDR3 sequence is 14 residues long. The V gene's germline CDR1 is SGDLS and CDR2 YYNGEE. The CDR3 loop reads CASSVAGDYNEQFF. The DNA for the CDR3 is TGTGCCAGCAGCGTAGCGGGGGACTACAATGAGCAGTTCTTC.

There are many counts of this clonotype. V usage is TRBV18 and J usage is TRBJ2-1; 12 bases align to TRBD1. The CDR3 length is 17 residues. After removal of 0 bases from V and 10 bases from J, the junction contained 10 bases not matched to a gene. Germline assignment: CDR1 KGHSH and CDR2 LQKENI. The CDR3 reads CASSPPLGQGALGEQFF. Written as DNA, the CDR3 is TGTGCCAGCTCACCACCCCTGGGACAGGGGGCCTTGGGGGAGCAGTTCTTC. Combining the CDR3 with reference TRBV18 and TRBJ2-1 gives the whole variable domain NAGVMQNPRHLVRRRGQEARLRCSPMKGHSHVYWYRQLPEEGLKFMVYLQKENIIDESGMPKERFSAEFPKEGPSILRIQQVVRGDSAAYFCASSPPLGQGALGEQFFGPGTRLTVL.

This clonotype was found many times. The DNA of the CDR3 is TGTGCCAGCAGCCAATTGGCGGGGGCCTACGAGCAGTACTTC. Encoded protein: CASSQLAGAYEQYF. V and J are TRBV3-1 and TRBJ2-7, with TRBD2 matching over 7 bases. J gave up 2 bases and V 2 bases, and 3 bases lay outside the gene matches. Germline values: CDR1 LGHDT, CDR2 YNNKEL (reference sequence). This CDR3 is 14 amino acids long.

This clonotype showed up many times. A read error may produce the germline difference seen at one junction end. The chain joins TRBV20-1 to TRBJ2-5; D tentatively reads TRBD1 or TRBD2 (6 bases each). The CDR3 has 14 residues. Germline V CDR1 and CDR2: DFQATT, SNEGSKA (reference sequence). CDR3: CSARGFGGGETQYF. CDR3 DNA sequence: TGCAGTGCGAGAGGGTTTGGAGGGGGGGAGACCCAGTACTTC.

Ten or more counts support this clonotype. This chain uses TRBV12-3 or TRBV12-4 with TRBJ2-3; D remains unclear. The CDR3 runs 14 residues. The ends were cut back, 6 bases at V and 6 bases at J, with 16 bases in the middle. The CDR3, as DNA: TGTGCCAGCAGACCTATCGGGCGGTCGGATACGCAGTATTTT. This codes for CASRPIGRSDTQYF.